The clone carrying this T cell receptor (beta chain) was detected a few times. The antigen is undetermined. This entry belongs to a study of T cell responses to AZD1222 COVID-19 vaccine. Some clones are missing from TCRdb's copy, which holds only in-frame ones; the method was immunoSEQ multiplex PCR. The sample carries tens of thousands of clones, 80% to 90% recorded once. CDR3 length equals 13 residues. Germline CDR1 is MRHNA and CDR2 is SNTAGT. V was trimmed by 0 bases and J by 7 bases, leaving 9 bases between them. Study-wide results and caveats: Two AZD1222 doses significantly raised spike-specific TCR breadth and depth over controls.

The receptor was derived from an adult who received the AZD1222 COVID-19 vaccine. The V and J genes are TRBV6-4 and TRBJ1-1; D is uncertain. The sample was peripheral blood, taken 28 days after the second AZD1222 dose. The CDR3 reads CASSDSSAGEAFF. For the CDR3, the DNA is TGTGCCAGCAGTGACTCTTCCGCAGGTGAAGCTTTCTTT.